Each of the 9 T cell receptor beta chains below was sequenced from the same sample in a study of cytomegalovirus exposure and HLA in healthy donors (dated by TCRdb to the late 2010s). To prepare the library, the immunoSEQ multiplex PCR assay was applied. The multiplex PCR relied on a mix of 60 forward primers for TCR Vbeta segments and 13 reverse primers for TCR Jbeta segments. Here the immuneACCESS table is served through TCRdb, limited to in-frame sequences with V and J called. Missing clones are a known gap in these copies; in checked studies unresolved V genes cover under half, and the rest lacks a known reason. The sample records some 200,000 clones, about 80% of which are singletons. The top ten constitute about 2.2% of the sample. Source material: PBMCs. All receptors derive from a woman in her thirties in good health and CMV-seronegative.

This chain joins TRBV7-2 and TRBJ2-7; TRBD2 matches 11 bases. This CDR3 is built from 17 residues. V was clipped by 5 bases and J by 4 bases; unmatched bases: 13. Germline values: CDR1 SGHTA, CDR2 FQGNSA. For the CDR3, the DNA is TGTGCCAGCAGCCCTCCCTCGGGGTTAGCGGGAGGGTACGAGCAGTACTTC. Its translation: CASSPPSGLAGGYEQYF.

This chain connects TRBV5-4 to TRBJ2-1, with 7 bases identical to TRBD2. The length of the CDR3 is 16 residues. V gave up 0 bases and J gave up 2 bases; unmatched junction bases: 5. Germline V gene data show CDR1 as SGHNT and CDR2 as YYREEE (reference sequence). CDR3 region: CASSLAGLDAYNEQFF. In DNA form, the CDR3 reads TGTGCCAGCAGCTTGGCCGGACTAGATGCCTACAATGAGCAGTTCTTC.

V usage is TRBV4-1 and J usage is TRBJ2-7; the D gene is possibly TRBD2 (7 bases). This CDR3 comprises 15 residues. The germline V gene encodes CDR1 MGHRA and CDR2 YSYEKL. The germline V and J ends were trimmed by 4 bases and 0 bases, with 13 bases remaining between them. The CDR3, as DNA: TGCGCCAGCAGCCTACAGGGAGGGAGCTCCTACGAGCAGTACTTC. It is translated as CASSLQGGSSYEQYF.

The genes are TRBV7-2 and TRBJ2-1, with unresolved D. This CDR3 spans 13 amino acids. Germline lookup yields CDR1 SGHTA and CDR2 FQGNSA. V was trimmed by 2 bases and J by 12 bases, leaving 14 bases between them. The DNA for the CDR3 is TGTGCCAGCAGCTTACTGAGCACCACCATGCAGTTCTTC. Translated, it gives CASSLLSTTMQFF.

V gene TRBV27 combines with J gene TRBJ1-4; D is possibly TRBD1 (6 bases). CDR3 length equals 14 residues. V lost 6 bases, J lost 8 bases, and 16 bases lay in between. The germline V gene has CDR1 MNHEY and CDR2 SMNVEV (reference sequence). The DNA for the CDR3 is TGTGCCAGCAGAACAGGGATTCTCGGAGAAAAACTGTTTTTT. It codes for CASRTGILGEKLFF.

This clone appeared a single time. The chain uses TRBV7-2 and TRBJ2-1; 14 positions agree with TRBD2. The CDR3 covers 18 residues. The V and J ends lost 3 bases and 3 bases, in that order; junction bases with no gene match: 7. The germline CDR1 and CDR2 sequences are SGHTA and FQGNSA. CDR3 amino acids: CASSLGLAGVKNYNEQFF. The CDR3 coding sequence is TGTGCCAGCAGCTTGGGACTAGCGGGAGTAAAGAACTACAATGAGCAGTTCTTC.

This chain joins TRBV6-5 and TRBJ2-1; 7 positions agree with TRBD1. J was trimmed by 6 bases and V by 3 bases; bases with no gene match: 8. This CDR3 region has 15 residues. The germline V gene encodes CDR1 MNHEY and CDR2 SVGAGI. The CDR3 sequence is CASSYGAGGSNEQFF. Here the CDR3 DNA reads TGTGCCAGCAGTTATGGGGCAGGGGGTAGCAATGAGCAGTTCTTC.

The chain is built from TRBV11-1 and TRBJ2-7; TRBD2 aligns across 9 bases. Trimming cost V 3 bases and J 2 bases; bases outside gene matches: 5. The CDR3 runs to 15 residues. CDR1 is SGHAT and CDR2 is FQDESV in the germline V gene (reference sequence). CDR3 nucleotides: TGTGCCAGCAGCTTTAATAGCGGGAGCACCTACGAGCAGTACTTC. It is translated as CASSFNSGSTYEQYF.

This clone has only one observation. The same CDR3 also results from other DNA sequences found in this sample. The genes are TRBV13 and TRBJ2-7; D call uncertain. The germline V gene encodes CDR1 PRHDT and CDR2 FYEKMQ (reference sequence). The CDR3 is made up of 13 amino acids. V dropped 3 bases and J dropped 0 bases, with 6 bases sitting between them. CDR3 amino acids: CASSLYSSYEQYF. Here the CDR3 DNA reads TGTGCCAGCAGCTTGTACAGCTCCTACGAGCAGTACTTC.